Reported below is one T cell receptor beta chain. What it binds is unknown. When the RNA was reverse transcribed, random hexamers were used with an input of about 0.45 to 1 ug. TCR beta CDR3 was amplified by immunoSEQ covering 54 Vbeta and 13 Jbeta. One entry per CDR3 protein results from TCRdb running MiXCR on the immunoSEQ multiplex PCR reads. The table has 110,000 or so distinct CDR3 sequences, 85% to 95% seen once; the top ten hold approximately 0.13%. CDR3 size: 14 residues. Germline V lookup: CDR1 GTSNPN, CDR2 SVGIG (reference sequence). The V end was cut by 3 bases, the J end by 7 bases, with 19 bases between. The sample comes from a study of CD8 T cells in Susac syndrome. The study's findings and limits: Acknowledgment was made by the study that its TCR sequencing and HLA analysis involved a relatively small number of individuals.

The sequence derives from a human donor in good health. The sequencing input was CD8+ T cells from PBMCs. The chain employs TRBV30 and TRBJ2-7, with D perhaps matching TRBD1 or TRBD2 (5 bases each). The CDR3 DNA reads TGTGCCTGGAGCCGGGACCTCAACCCGCCTGAGCAGTACTTC. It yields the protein CAWSRDLNPPEQYF.